These T cell receptor beta chains were read from a single sample in a study of OX40 agonist ivuxolimab in advanced cancers. TCRdb's copy holds only in-frame clones and misses some; the assay was immunoSEQ multiplex PCR. The sample includes approximately 68,000 clones, roughly 83% seen only once; the top ten take approximately 2.1%. The source was CD4+ or CD8+ T cells sorted from blood, collected in a trial of the OX40 agonist ivuxolimab. The receptors originated from an adult with an advanced solid tumor such as melanoma, head and neck, liver or kidney cancer. Both conserved end residues are part of each CDR3. Each record gives: V gene, D gene, clone size, J gene, CDR3 DNA, CDR3 protein. D genes are given only for firm matches. Expanded clones get a size class; other rows say once, few or many, or leave the size out.

TRBV5-1	NA	NA	TRBJ2-2	TGCGCCAGCAAAATTACGAACACCGGGGAGCTGTTTTTT	CASKITNTGELFF
TRBV28	TRBD2	NA	TRBJ2-1	TGTGCCAGCAGACCTAGCGGGAGGACCAATGAGCAGTTCTTC	CASRPSGRTNEQFF
TRBV6-6	NA	NA	TRBJ2-3	TGTGCCAGCAGTTCCCTGGATACGCAGTATTTT	CASSSLDTQYF
TRBV19	NA	once	TRBJ1-2	TGTGCCAGTAGTATTACCCAACAAAGTGGGGGCTATGGCTACACCTTC	CASSITQQSGGYGYTF
TRBV28	NA	NA	TRBJ1-5	TGTGCCAGCAGTCCCGGGACAAGCAATCAGCCCCAGCATTTT	CASSPGTSNQPQHF
TRBV15	NA	once	TRBJ1-6	TGTGCCACCAGCCTACCTCAGGGGATTAATTCACCCCTCCACTTT	CATSLPQGINSPLHF
TRBV28	NA	NA	TRBJ1-1	TGTGCCAGCAGTGTGGAGAGGCGGCTTTTAGGCACTGAAGCTTTCTTT	CASSVERRLLGTEAFF
TRBV28	TRBD1	NA	TRBJ1-2	TGTGCCAGCAGGTCTACAGGGGGCCCAGTTGGCTACACCTTC	CASRSTGGPVGYTF
TRBV27	TRBD2	NA	TRBJ2-7	TGTGCCAGCAGTCGGCTCCCGCGGGAGGGCTCGGGGGAGCAGTACTTC	CASSRLPREGSGEQYF
TRBV27	TRBD2	NA	TRBJ2-7	TGTGCCAGCAGTCGGCATGTGGGACTAGCGCCTACCTACGAGCAGTACTTC	CASSRHVGLAPTYEQYF
TRBV4-1	NA	once	TRBJ1-3	TGCGCCAGCAGCCAAGGGGATTTCGAAAACACCATATATTTT	CASSQGDFENTIYF
TRBV7-9	NA	NA	TRBJ2-2	TGTGCCAGCAGCTACGGCGGGGCTGGGGAGCTGTTTTTT	CASSYGGAGELFF
TRBV9	NA	NA	TRBJ1-2	TGTGCCAACCAAAAAGATCGAGGCAGGGGAGTCTATGGCTACACCTTC	CANQKDRGRGVYGYTF
TRBV19	NA	NA	TRBJ2-1	TGTGCCAGTACCCGAATATGGGGCGATGAGCAGTTCTTC	CASTRIWGDEQFF
TRBV28	NA	NA	TRBJ2-2	TGTGCCAGCAGGGATACCGGGAGACAGGGAACCGGGGAGCTGTTTTTT	CASRDTGRQGTGELFF
TRBV27	NA	NA	TRBJ2-7	TGTGCCAGCAGTTTAACTGGGTTTGAGGGCGCCTACGAGCAGTACTTC	CASSLTGFEGAYEQYF
TRBV19	NA	NA	TRBJ1-4	TGTGCCACGAGACCGGGACACCTAAATGAAAAACTGTTTTTT	CATRPGHLNEKLFF
TRBV5-1	TRBD2	NA	TRBJ2-4	TGCGCCAGCAGCCGGGGACTAGTTGGAGCCAAAAACATTCAGTACTTC	CASSRGLVGAKNIQYF
TRBV7-3	NA	NA	TRBJ2-7	TGTGCCAGCAGCTTAAGGAGCGGGCCAAACTACGAGCAGTACTTC	CASSLRSGPNYEQYF
TRBV2	NA	NA	TRBJ1-5	TGTGCCAGTAGGACCGATAGAAATCAGCCCCAGCATTTT	CASRTDRNQPQHF
TRBV14	NA	NA	TRBJ2-7	TGTGCCAGCAGCCAAGACAGGGTACCGTTCGACGAGCAGTACTTC	CASSQDRVPFDEQYF
TRBV7-9	NA	once	TRBJ2-1	TGTGCCAGCAGCTTTTTTCTCGGGAACAATGAGCAGTTCTTC	CASSFFLGNNEQFF